This TCR beta chain was found in a study of graft-versus-host responses after intestinal transplantation. This CDR3 has 15 residues. Between the trimmed V and J ends, which lost 0 bases and 4 bases, there was a span of 11 bases. In germline, CDR1 is SGDLS, CDR2 YYNGEE. Repertoires were generated with immunoSEQ multiplex PCR, while TCRdb's copy carries only in-frame clones and drops some. Among some 10,000 clones listed, roughly 90% were seen once. Time point of the sample: postoperative day 105 after intestinal transplantation (dayNNNN = postoperative day). The gene calls are TRBV9 and TRBJ1-3; tentative D call: TRBD1 (6 bases). The sequence was collected from a human patient who received an intestinal transplant, so some T cells may come from the graft donor. Sequenced material: PBMCs, taken 105 days after intestinal transplantation. CDR3 coding DNA: TGTGCCAGCAGCGTAGGAGGGGGTACAGGAAACACCATATATTTT. It is translated as CASSVGGGTGNTIYF.